The rows below give T cell receptor beta chains drawn from one sample of a study of T-cell reconstitution after alpha-beta-depleted transplantation in children. TCRdb re-analysed the PCR reads in MiXCR, keeping a single row per CDR3 protein. The sample includes about 100,000 distinct CDR3 sequences, about 6.8% seen only once; the top ten take over 15%. Material: PBMCs, obtained before TCRalphabeta/CD19-depleted stem cell transplant. Receptors were obtained from a boy between 2 and 15 years old with acute lymphoblastic leukemia, due to receive a stem cell transplant. CDR3s include the opening cysteine and the closing phenylalanine or tryptophan. D genes are given only for firm matches. Only some rows state a clone size, as once, few, many or a class for expanded clones.

V gene	D gene	J gene	clone size	CDR3 protein	CDR3 DNA
TRBV6-2/TRBV6-3	.	TRBJ2-5	few	CASSSGEALLSETQYF	TGTGCCAGCAGTTCTGGGGAGGCGCTTCTTTCCGAGACCCAGTACTTC
TRBV6-2/TRBV6-3	.	TRBJ2-3	few	CASSPILGDTQYF	TGTGCCAGCAGCCCCATCCTAGGAGATACGCAGTATTTT
TRBV25-1	TRBD1	TRBJ2-7	many	CASSELSSTGTYEQYF	TGTGCCAGCAGTGAACTCTCGTCGACAGGGACCTACGAGCAGTACTTC
TRBV4-2	.	TRBJ1-1	.	CASSQDGGLNTEAFF	TGTGCCAGCAGCCAAGATGGGGGCCTGAACACTGAAGCTTTCTTT
TRBV27	.	TRBJ1-1	many	CASSLSAQGNTEAFF	TGTGCCAGCAGTTTATCGGCCCAGGGTAACACTGAAGCTTTCTTT
TRBV7-9	.	TRBJ2-6	.	CASSQSGSLSGANVLTF	TGTGCCAGCAGCCAATCCGGGTCACTCTCTGGGGCCAACGTCCTGACTTTC
TRBV7-9	.	TRBJ1-1	many	CASSHQNTEAFF	TGTGCCAGCAGCCATCAGAACACTGAAGCTTTCTTT
TRBV4-2	.	TRBJ1-1	many	CASSQEIYPGAEAFF	TGTGCCAGCAGCCAAGAGATTTATCCGGGAGCTGAAGCTTTCTTT
TRBV6-2/TRBV6-3	.	TRBJ1-2	many	CASSYEWRVTYGYTF	TGTGCCAGCAGTTACGAATGGAGGGTTACCTATGGCTACACCTTC
TRBV14	.	TRBJ1-1	.	CASSQDRGPNTEAFF	TGTGCCAGCAGCCAAGATAGGGGACCGAACACTGAAGCTTTCTTT
TRBV11-3	.	TRBJ1-6	.	CASSFGGIDNSPLHF	TGTGCCAGCAGCTTCGGTGGGATAGATAATTCACCCCTCCACTTT
TRBV2	.	TRBJ1-5	.	CASSLFRDQPQHF	TGTGCCAGCAGCTTATTCAGAGATCAGCCCCAGCATTTT
TRBV7-2	.	TRBJ1-1	.	CASRLGEGTEAFF	TGTGCCAGCAGGCTGGGGGAGGGGACTGAAGCTTTCTTT
TRBV20-1	TRBD1	TRBJ2-5	many	CSAAGTGVTKTQYF	TGCAGTGCCGCCGGGACAGGGGTTACGAAGACCCAGTACTTC
TRBV7-9	TRBD2	TRBJ2-2	.	CARTGLAGETGELFF	TGTGCCAGGACCGGACTAGCGGGGGAAACCGGGGAGCTGTTTTTT
TRBV11-2	.	TRBJ2-3	many	CASSFSPADTQYF	TGTGCCAGCAGCTTCTCGCCCGCAGATACGCAGTATTTT
TRBV25-1	TRBD1	TRBJ2-3	.	CASSVGQGASTDTQYF	TGTGCCAGCAGTGTGGGACAGGGGGCCAGCACAGATACGCAGTATTTT
TRBV3-1	.	TRBJ2-3	many	CASSQPLGRTDTQYF	TGTGCCAGCAGCCAACCTTTAGGGAGGACAGATACGCAGTATTTT
TRBV20-1	.	TRBJ2-5	.	CSAGGVPVGTQYF	TGCAGTGCTGGAGGAGTCCCAGTGGGGACCCAGTACTTC
TRBV4-3	.	TRBJ1-4	few	CASSQDRPTNEKLFF	TGCGCCAGCAGCCAAGACAGACCAACTAATGAAAAACTGTTTTTT
TRBV19	TRBD2	TRBJ2-1	.	CASSIALPAGGPNEQFF	TGTGCCAGTAGTATTGCCCTTCCCGCGGGGGGGCCGAATGAGCAGTTCTTC
TRBV7-2	.	TRBJ1-2	many	CASSLVGGNYGYTF	TGTGCCAGCAGCTTAGTTGGAGGGAACTATGGCTACACCTTC
TRBV4-3	TRBD2	TRBJ2-3	.	CASSQDRGGGQYTDTQYF	TGCGCCAGCAGCCAAGATCGTGGCGGGGGGCAATACACAGATACGCAGTATTTT
TRBV29-1	TRBD1	TRBJ1-1	many	CSVLGTGGTEAFF	TGCAGCGTCCTCGGGACAGGGGGCACTGAAGCTTTCTTT
TRBV6-4	TRBD2	TRBJ2-5	many	CASSRLAGQETQYF	TGTGCCAGCTCTCGACTAGCGGGGCAAGAGACCCAGTACTTC
TRBV13	.	TRBJ2-7	many	CASSLGLTTYEQYF	TGTGCCAGCAGCTTAGGCCTTACTACCTACGAGCAGTACTTC
TRBV20-1	.	TRBJ1-5	many	CSARYAGDQPQHF	TGCAGTGCTAGGTACGCGGGCGATCAGCCCCAGCATTTT
TRBV12-3/TRBV12-4	.	TRBJ1-2	few	CASSHVPPPPYYGYTF	TGTGCCAGCAGCCACGTTCCCCCTCCCCCTTACTATGGCTACACCTTC
TRBV28	TRBD2	TRBJ2-3	few	CASSLGAGGSRSQYF	TGTGCCAGCAGTTTAGGAGCGGGGGGAAGCAGATCGCAGTATTTT
TRBV29-1	TRBD2	TRBJ2-1	many	CSGGGGISYSYNEQFF	TGCAGCGGGGGCGGGGGTATTAGTTACTCCTACAATGAGCAGTTCTTC
TRBV20-1	TRBD1	TRBJ1-6	.	CSARKEGANSPLHF	TGCAGTGCTAGAAAGGAGGGGGCGAATTCACCCCTCCACTTT
TRBV6-1	.	TRBJ2-5	few	CASGRGRETQYF	TGTGCCAGCGGGAGGGGGCGAGAGACCCAGTACTTC
TRBV4-3	.	TRBJ2-1	many	CASSQDGRGSYNEQFF	TGCGCCAGCAGCCAAGATGGGAGGGGGAGTTACAATGAGCAGTTCTTC
TRBV5-1	.	TRBJ1-6	.	CASSPGPQSSYNSPLHF	TGCGCCAGCAGCCCAGGACCGCAGAGCTCCTATAATTCACCCCTCCACTTT
TRBV18	.	TRBJ2-1	.	CASSLVDRPYNEQFF	TGTGCCAGCTCCCTTGTTGACAGGCCCTACAATGAGCAGTTCTTC